Below, 4 T cell receptor beta chains from the same sample are listed, as sequenced in a study of a mutant IDH1 vaccine in newly diagnosed glioma. The time point denotes: week 47, end of study. Doses of 300 ug of mutant IDH1 20-mer peptide were given with topical imiquimod. No cognate antigen is known for these TCRs. TCRdb keeps only in-frame clones here, not all; method: immunoSEQ multiplex PCR. The sample includes about 94,000 clones, approximately 89% of them seen just once. The specimen comprised PBMCs, sampled from a glioma patient whose treatment included an IDH1 peptide vaccine. Every receptor here comes from a woman aged 45 to 65 with glioma.

This chain joins TRBV2 and TRBJ1-1; unclear D gene. Looked up from germline, CDR1 is SNHLY and CDR2 is FYNNEI. V gave up 5 bases and J gave up 0 bases, with 7 bases separating them. The CDR3 totals 13 residues. CDR3 nucleotides: TGTGCCAGCAGTAAAAATATGAACACTGAAGCTTTCTTT. Its translation is CASSKNMNTEAFF. The full variable domain, its missing parts supplied by reference TRBV2 and TRBJ1-1, is EPEVTQTPSHQVTQMGQEVILRCVPISNHLYFYWYRQILGQKVEFLVSFYNNEISEKSEIFDDQFSVERPDGSNFTLKIRSTKLEDSAMYFCASSKNMNTEAFFGQGTRLTVV.

The chain has TRBV5-4 and TRBJ1-4; 8 positions agree with TRBD1. Looked up from germline, CDR1 is SGHNT and CDR2 is YYREEE (reference sequence). This CDR3 has 15 amino acids. Trimming removed 5 bases from V and 7 bases from J; junction bases left unmatched: 10. The CDR3 sequence: CASSTDRGLGEKLFF. CDR3 DNA sequence: TGTGCCAGCAGTACCGACAGGGGTTTGGGTGAAAAACTGTTTTTT.

This chain links TRBV19 with TRBJ2-6; possible D gene TRBD2, 6 bases. The V end lost 6 bases, the J end lost 12 bases, and 12 bases lay between the germline ends. This CDR3 spans 12 amino acids. Germline lookup yields CDR1 LNHDA and CDR2 SQIVND (reference sequence). The CDR3 here is CASRGGPGVLTF. The CDR3 DNA sequence: TGTGCCAGTAGGGGGGGACCCGGCGTCCTGACTTTC.

A single count supports this clone. This chain joins TRBV7-9 and TRBJ1-2, with D unresolved. The germline CDR1 and CDR2 sequences are SEHNR and FQNEAQ (reference sequence). CDR3 length: 13 residues. The ends were cut back, 3 bases at V and 2 bases at J, with 7 bases in the middle. The chain's CDR3 is CASSLRQNYGYTF. CDR3 sequence (DNA): TGTGCCAGCAGCTTGCGGCAGAACTATGGCTACACCTTC.